This TCR beta chain came from a study of sequential checkpoint blockade in melanoma. Study information: First-line arms were nivolumab then ipilimumab, or the reverse, randomized 1:1. Both treatment sequences were followed by maintenance nivolumab.

This CDR3 has 13 residues. V was clipped by 4 bases and J by 7 bases, with 15 bases between them. Germline CDR1 and CDR2: SGHDT and YYEEEE. Sequenced by immunoSEQ multiplex PCR; TCRdb stores in-frame clones only, minus some. Among 1,300 or so clones listed, less than 75% were seen once. The sample's treatment: randomized to nivolumab then ipilimumab (arm A) or the reverse (arm B). Patients had received no earlier DNA-damaging chemotherapy. PBMC sorting kept live CD3+CD8+ cells without CD19 or CD56. The chain links TRBV5-6 to TRBJ2-7; tentatively, D is TRBD2 (6 bases). The sample consisted of CD8+ T cells sorted from blood (inferred from file names), taken from a patient given nivolumab and ipilimumab in sequence. The TCR originated in a human donor with melanoma. The CDR3 region is CASSHAGGKEQYF. CDR3 nucleotide sequence: TGTGCCAGCAGCCATGCTGGAGGGAAAGAGCAGTACTTC.